Presented here are 31 T cell receptor beta chains from one specimen sequenced in a study of cytomegalovirus exposure and HLA in healthy donors. PCR involved 60 Vbeta and 13 Jbeta primers. The assay was immunoSEQ multiplex PCR, and TCRdb's table has in-frame clones only and misses some. The top ten hold roughly 12% of the sample, which has roughly 120,000 clones, about four fifths seen once. The sequenced sample consisted of PBMCs. All receptors come from a male donor in good health and CMV-seropositive.

This sequence joins TRBV27 and TRBJ2-7, with D possibly being TRBD2 (6 bases). Looked up from germline, CDR1 is MNHEY and CDR2 is SMNVEV (reference sequence). CDR3 size: 13 residues. Trimming removed 3 bases from V and 6 bases from J, with 12 bases in between. In DNA form, the CDR3 reads TGTGCCAGCAGTTTGCGGGGTCGTCTCGAGCAGTACTTC. Residues: CASSLRGRLEQYF.

The chain is built from TRBV4-3 and TRBJ1-2; D is uncertain. Trimming left V 3 bases short and J 5 bases short, with 16 bases between. Germline CDR1 LGHNA, CDR2 YSLEER. CDR3 length equals 15 residues. The CDR3 DNA reads TGCGCCAGCAGCCACGGCAACGGGGTCTTGTATGGCTACACCTTC. Encoded protein: CASSHGNGVLYGYTF.

The chain employs TRBV6-1 and TRBJ2-3; the match to TRBD2 covers 8 bases. Germline V CDR1 and CDR2: MNHNS, SASEGT. This CDR3 spans 15 amino acids. Losses at the gene ends were 5 bases for V and 4 bases for J; bases not matched to a gene: 8. The CDR3 loop is CASSLAGIPPDTQYF. The CDR3 coding sequence is TGTGCCAGCAGTTTAGCGGGAATCCCTCCAGATACGCAGTATTTT.

The rearrangement links TRBV5-8 to TRBJ1-4; D call uncertain. V lost 3 bases and J lost 0, with 15 bases in between. The length of the CDR3 is 17 residues. In germline, CDR1 is SGHTS, CDR2 YDEGEE. The CDR3 region has the DNA TGTGCCAGCAGCTCGCAGGTCAGCTATGCAACTAATGAAAAACTGTTTTTT. Protein: CASSSQVSYATNEKLFF.

In its sample, this clone was seen a few times. The rearrangement uses TRBV5-6 and TRBJ2-3; 11 bases are a match to TRBD2. V shed 4 bases and J 5 bases; nucleotides not matched to a gene: 9. The CDR3 loop spans 16 amino acids. Per the germline V gene, CDR1 is SGHDT and CDR2 is YYEEEE. The CDR3 coding sequence is TGTGCCAGCAGCCAGGGACTAGCGGAGGGTGAAGATACGCAGTATTTT. It codes for CASSQGLAEGEDTQYF.

The chain recombines TRBV7-9 with TRBJ2-3, with 10 bases fitting TRBD1. The germline V gene encodes CDR1 SEHNR and CDR2 FQNEAQ (reference sequence). Trimming cost V 4 bases and J 3 bases; bases outside gene matches: 4. The CDR3 spans 15 residues. CDR3 region: CASSSGQGRTDTQYF. For the CDR3, the DNA is TGTGCCAGCAGCTCGGGACAGGGGAGGACAGATACGCAGTATTTT.

The chain joins TRBV5-1 to TRBJ2-1; perhaps TRBD2 as D (6 bases). The V end lost 0 bases, the J end lost 9 bases, and 10 bases lay between the germline ends. The CDR3 is made up of 13 amino acids. In germline, CDR1 is SGHRS, CDR2 YFSETQ. CDR3 sequence: CASSLGRRGEQFF. The CDR3, as DNA: TGCGCCAGCAGCTTGGGCAGGAGGGGTGAGCAGTTCTTC.

The CDR3 bases are TGTGCCAGCAGCCAAGGTCGCGGACTAGGGGGGGCAGATACGCAGTATTTT. It codes for CASSQGRGLGGADTQYF. V is TRBV4-2 and J is TRBJ2-3; D is possibly TRBD2 (7 bases). Trimming took off 1 base at V and 4 bases at J, with 18 bases between the two ends. This CDR3 region has 17 residues. Germline V CDR1 and CDR2: LGHNA, YNFKEQ.

The chain employs TRBV6-1 and TRBJ2-2; 8 bases align to TRBD1. The CDR3 totals 14 residues. J lost 3 bases, V lost 7 bases, and 4 bases had no gene match. Germline lookup yields CDR1 MNHNS and CDR2 SASEGT. The CDR3 DNA is TGTGCCAGCACTCCGGACAGGGACACCGGGGAGCTGTTTTTT. Translation gives CASTPDRDTGELFF.

The gene calls are TRBV5-5 and TRBJ1-2; D remains unclear. Between the trimmed V and J ends, which lost 2 bases and 6 bases, there was a span of 11 bases. Germline CDR1 SGHKS, CDR2 YYEKEE (reference sequence). The CDR3 covers 13 residues. This CDR3 is CASSLAGMDGYTF. The DNA for the CDR3 is TGTGCCAGCAGCTTAGCGGGTATGGATGGCTACACCTTC.

This clone was observed once. The chain uses TRBV5-6 and TRBJ1-3; 9 bases are shared with TRBD1. Germline-derived CDR1 and CDR2 are SGHDT and YYEEEE. V lost 0 bases and J lost 2; bases outside the gene matches: 0. This CDR3 spans 15 amino acids. The CDR3 loop reads CASSLGDRAGNTIYF. The CDR3 DNA is TGTGCCAGCAGCTTGGGGGACAGGGCTGGAAACACCATATATTTT.

This clone occurred a few times. The V and J genes are TRBV11-1 and TRBJ2-4; 11 positions match TRBD1. The J segment lost 7 bases and the V segment lost 6 bases, leaving 2 bases of the junction unmatched. The CDR3 consists of 13 residues. Germline V gene sequence: CDR1 SGHAT, CDR2 FQDESV (reference sequence). The CDR3 nucleotides read TGTGCCAGCAGTTGGGACAGGGGGAACATTCAGTACTTC. This translates into CASSWDRGNIQYF. The full variable domain, its missing parts supplied by reference TRBV11-1 and TRBJ2-4, is EAEVAQSPRYKITEKSQAVAFWCDPISGHATLYWYRQILGQGPELLVQFQDESVVDDSQLPKDRFSAERLKGVDSTLKIQPAELGDSAMYLCASSWDRGNIQYFGAGTRLSVL.

This clone came up a few times. The chain joins TRBV28 to TRBJ2-7; tentatively, D is TRBD1 (5 bases). The CDR3 has 14 amino acids. The germline CDR1 and CDR2 sequences are MDHEN and SYDVKM. Trimming left V 1 base short and J 3 bases short, with 10 bases between. CDR3 loop: CASSLFPGNYEQYF. CDR3 sequence (DNA): TGTGCCAGCAGTTTATTTCCAGGGAACTACGAGCAGTACTTC.

This rearrangement joins TRBV6-5 to TRBJ2-7; 8 positions match TRBD1. This CDR3 has 15 amino acids. V trimming: 1 base; J trimming: 4 bases; junction bases outside the gene matches: 6. CDR1 MNHEY and CDR2 SVGAGI come from the germline V gene. CDR3 DNA sequence: TGTGCCAGCAGTTACTGGACAGGGAAGGAGTACGAGCAGTACTTC. This translates into CASSYWTGKEYEQYF.

The sample holds a few counts of this clone. The chain employs TRBV27 and TRBJ2-5; the D is unclear. The V end was cut by 5 bases, the J end by 4 bases, with 14 bases between. The CDR3 contains 14 residues. Germline CDR1 MNHEY, CDR2 SMNVEV (reference sequence). DNA of the CDR3: TGTGCCAGCAGTAATCGGATCTCGGGAGAGACCCAGTACTTC. It translates to CASSNRISGETQYF.

The chain is built from TRBV5-1 and TRBJ1-4; the match to TRBD1 covers 10 bases. Trimming took 5 bases from V and 0 from J; bases not matched to a gene: 10. There are 18 residues in the CDR3. Germline assignment: CDR1 SGHRS and CDR2 YFSETQ. The CDR3 DNA sequence: TGCGCCAGCAGTTCCCGACAGGGGGCCGGTGCAACTAATGAAAAACTGTTTTTT. Protein product: CASSSRQGAGATNEKLFF.

This clone was recorded a few times. The chain has TRBV6-5 and TRBJ1-2, with 8 bases matching TRBD1. CDR3 length equals 15 residues. Germline loops: CDR1 MNHEY, CDR2 SVGAGI. The ends lost 4 bases at V and 3 bases at J; junction bases unmatched: 7. CDR3 residues: CASSSGQDRDYGYTF. The CDR3, as DNA: TGTGCCAGCAGTTCCGGACAGGACAGGGACTATGGCTACACCTTC.

The V and J genes are TRBV19 and TRBJ2-5, with 11 positions matching TRBD1. Looked up from germline, CDR1 is LNHDA and CDR2 is SQIVND (reference sequence). The CDR3 loop spans 15 amino acids. The J segment lost 2 bases and the V segment lost 3 bases, leaving 2 bases of the junction unmatched. The CDR3 reads CASSIRDRGQETQYF. CDR3 in DNA: TGTGCCAGTAGTATCCGGGACAGGGGGCAAGAGACCCAGTACTTC.

J is TRBJ1-2 and V is TRBV27; D ambiguous. The germline V gene has CDR1 MNHEY and CDR2 SMNVEV (reference sequence). Trimming cost V 6 bases and J 8 bases, with 22 bases left between them. The CDR3 runs to 15 residues. In DNA, the CDR3 is TGTGCCAGCAGCCAACAGTCCCGATATAGTAGGGGCTACACCTTC. Amino acids: CASSQQSRYSRGYTF.

The rearrangement uses TRBV4-3 and TRBJ2-2; 12 bases fit TRBD2. Trimming cost V 0 bases and J 6 bases; bases outside gene matches: 5. This CDR3 is built from 17 residues. Germline V gene data show CDR1 as LGHNA and CDR2 as YSLEER. This CDR3 is CASSQDPLAGGPGELFF. CDR3 nucleotide sequence: TGCGCCAGCAGCCAAGATCCACTAGCGGGGGGACCCGGGGAGCTGTTTTTT.

The chain uses TRBV9 and TRBJ1-4; 10 bases are a match to TRBD1. The CDR3 spans 15 residues. With 4 bases clipped from V and 11 bases from J, the junction kept 11 bases outside the gene matches. Germline V gene lookup returns CDR1 SGDLS and CDR2 YYNGEE. CDR3 DNA: TGTGCCAGCAGCCCCCGACCGGGACAGGGGAGCAAACTGTTTTTT. Amino acid sequence: CASSPRPGQGSKLFF.

This clone was seen a few times. Distinct nucleotide sequences in the sample also encode this CDR3. The chain links TRBV19 to TRBJ2-1, with D unclear. The CDR3 sequence is 13 residues long. Per the germline V gene, CDR1 is LNHDA and CDR2 is SQIVND (reference sequence). Trimming took 3 bases from V and 3 from J, leaving 6 bases between them. The CDR3 reads CASSISSYNEQFF. The CDR3 DNA sequence: TGTGCCAGTAGTATCTCTAGCTACAATGAGCAGTTCTTC.

V usage is TRBV6-1 and J usage is TRBJ1-5, with 8 bases that match TRBD1. V lost 10 bases to trimming and J lost 0 bases; unmatched junction nucleotides: 8. Germline values: CDR1 MNHNS, CDR2 SASEGT. The CDR3 extends over 15 amino acids. The CDR3 DNA follows: TGTGCCACCTTCTTGACAGGGGATAGCAATCAGCCCCAGCATTTT. It codes for CATFLTGDSNQPQHF.

The genes are TRBV7-2 and TRBJ2-7; D unresolved. Germline V gives CDR1 SGHTA, CDR2 FQGNSA. The CDR3 contains 14 residues. V was trimmed by 5 bases and J by 3 bases, leaving 14 bases between them. DNA of the CDR3: TGTGCCAGCAGCATACAGAGTTACGACTACGAGCAGTACTTC. Amino acid sequence: CASSIQSYDYEQYF.

The chain is built from TRBV19 and TRBJ1-4; 10 nucleotides line up with TRBD1. Trimming cost V 7 bases and J 7 bases; bases outside gene matches: 12. The CDR3 runs to 16 residues. The germline CDR1 and CDR2 sequences are LNHDA and SQIVND (reference sequence). CDR3 protein: CASNTGTGVLREKLFF. The CDR3 DNA reads as TGTGCCAGTAACACCGGGACAGGGGTTTTGCGTGAAAAACTGTTTTTT.

The chain uses TRBV4-1 and TRBJ2-6, with D possibly matching TRBD2 (6 bases). The CDR3 has 16 residues. The V end was cut by 0 bases, the J end by 2 bases, with 8 bases between. The V gene's germline CDR1 is MGHRA and CDR2 YSYEKL. CDR3 nucleotide sequence: TGCGCCAGCAGCCAAGACTGGGGGGCTGGGGCCAACGTCCTGACTTTC. It translates to CASSQDWGAGANVLTF.

The chain is built from TRBV28 and TRBJ2-7, with 9 bases lining up with TRBD1. The CDR3 is made up of 16 amino acids. V shed 4 bases, J shed 7 bases, and the junction held 14 bases outside the gene matches. CDR1 is MDHEN and CDR2 is SYDVKM in the germline V gene. DNA of the CDR3: TGTGCCAGCAGTTCGTGGCGCTTGACAGGGGGACAGGAGCAGTACTTC. This sequence encodes CASSSWRLTGGQEQYF. The entire variable domain, with the rest obtained from reference TRBV28 and TRBJ2-7, is as follows: DVKVTQSSRYLVKRTGEKVFLECVQDMDHENMFWYRQDPGLGLRLIYFSYDVKMKEKGDIPEGYSVSREKKERFSLILESASTNQTSMYLCASSSWRLTGGQEQYFGPGTRLTVT.

V is TRBV30 and J is TRBJ1-1; no definite D call. The germline V gene encodes CDR1 GTSNPN and CDR2 SVGIG (reference sequence). Trimming removed 5 bases from V and 4 bases from J, with 11 bases in between. CDR3 length equals 12 residues. The CDR3, as DNA: TGTGCCTGGGAAACCCGAGTCACTGAAGCTTTCTTT. Translating gives CAWETRVTEAFF. The full variable domain, in which reference TRBV30 and TRBJ1-1 provide the parts outside the CDR3, is SQTIHQWPATLVQPVGSPLSLECTVEGTSNPNLYWYRQAAGRGLQLLFYSVGIGQISSEVPQNLSASRPQDRQFILSSKKLLLSDSGFYLCAWETRVTEAFFGQGTRLTVV.

This chain joins TRBV19 and TRBJ2-4; maybe TRBD1 (5 bases). Trimming removed 4 bases from V and 6 bases from J, with 13 bases in between. CDR1 and CDR2 (germline): LNHDA, SQIVND (reference sequence). The CDR3 covers 14 residues. Here the CDR3 DNA reads TGTGCCAGTAGTAAAGGGGCCATGGGAAACATTCAGTACTTC. It specifies CASSKGAMGNIQYF.

The CDR3 loop reads CASRYRTGSYEQYF. The CDR3 bases are TGTGCCAGCAGGTATCGGACAGGTTCCTACGAGCAGTACTTC. The rearrangement joins TRBV6-1 to TRBJ2-7, with TRBD1 matching over 7 bases. V shed 6 bases and J 1 base; nucleotides not matched to a gene: 6. The germline gives CDR1 MNHNS, CDR2 SASEGT. CDR3 size: 14 residues.

This chain uses TRBV7-3 with TRBJ2-2; 8 nucleotides match TRBD1. Trimming at V came to 6 bases and at J to 8 bases, leaving 14 bases not matched to a gene. Germline V gene data show CDR1 as SGHTA and CDR2 as FQGTGA. The CDR3 runs 16 residues. CDR3 amino acids: CASRETGDPSLGELFF. CDR3 nucleotide sequence: TGTGCCAGCAGGGAGACAGGGGACCCATCACTGGGGGAGCTGTTTTTT.